The 5 T cell receptor beta chains below come from one sample, sequenced in a study of CD8 T cells in ankylosing spondylitis. Each CDR3 protein gets one entry after TCRdb re-called the 5' RACE reads with MiXCR. The table records under 250,000 distinct CDR3 sequences, roughly 32% of them present only once. Sample: blood, either unsorted or a sorted T cell fraction (not recorded which). These receptors came from a male donor with ankylosing spondylitis or in good health (not recorded which).

The chain recombines TRBV12-3 or TRBV12-4 with TRBJ2-5; D possibly corresponds to TRBD1 (5 bases). This CDR3 is 14 amino acids long. Trimming removed 6 bases from V and 5 bases from J, with 16 bases in between. The DNA of the CDR3 is TGTGCCAGCAGCTCAACAGGCCCCCAGGAGACCCAGTACTTC. Translated, it gives CASSSTGPQETQYF.

The rearrangement uses TRBV6-1 and TRBJ2-3, with D perhaps being TRBD1 or TRBD2 (5 bases each). Germline assignment: CDR1 MNHNS and CDR2 SASEGT. CDR3 size: 17 residues. Trimming took 6 bases from V and 9 from J, leaving 28 bases between them. The CDR3 reads CASRGTSGGSVGDTQYF. As DNA, the CDR3 is TGTGCCAGCAGGGGAACCTCTGGCGGGTCAGTAGGGGACACGCAGTATTTT.

The gene calls are TRBV20-1 and TRBJ2-3; no clear D gene. Germline V CDR1 and CDR2: DFQATT, SNEGSKA (reference sequence). CDR3 length: 10 amino acids. V lost 6 bases and J 6 bases, leaving 7 bases between the germline ends. CDR3 sequence (DNA): TGCAGTGCCTGGCGGGATACGCAGTATTTT. It codes for CSAWRDTQYF.

This chain uses TRBV6-1 with TRBJ2-5, with 11 nucleotides matching TRBD1. CDR1 and CDR2 (germline): MNHNS, SASEGT. After removal of 5 bases from V and 7 bases from J, the junction contained 12 bases not matched to a gene. There are 16 residues in the CDR3. CDR3 nucleotides: TGTGCCAGCAGTCTAGTCCTTACCGGGACAGGGGGGACCCAGTACTTC. Translation: CASSLVLTGTGGTQYF.

This clonotype has only a few counts. The chain is built from TRBV19 and TRBJ1-1, with D maybe TRBD1 (6 bases). The V end was cut by 8 bases, the J end by 2 bases, with 12 bases between. The CDR3 is 13 amino acids. Germline V gene lookup returns CDR1 LNHDA and CDR2 SQIVND (reference sequence). DNA for the CDR3: TGTGCCAGTGGCGCCGGGGGCAACACTGAAGCTTTCTTT. Amino acids: CASGAGGNTEAFF.